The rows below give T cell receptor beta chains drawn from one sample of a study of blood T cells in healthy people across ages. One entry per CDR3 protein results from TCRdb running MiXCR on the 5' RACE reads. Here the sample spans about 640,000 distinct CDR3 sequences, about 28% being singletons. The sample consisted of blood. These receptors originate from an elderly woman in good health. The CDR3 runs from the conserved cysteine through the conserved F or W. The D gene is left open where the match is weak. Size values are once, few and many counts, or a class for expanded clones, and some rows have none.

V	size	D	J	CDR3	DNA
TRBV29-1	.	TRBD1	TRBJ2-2	CSVGTGGAGTGELFF	TGCAGCGTTGGGACAGGGGGCGCAGGCACCGGGGAGCTGTTTTTT
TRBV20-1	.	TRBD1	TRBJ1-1	CSARPTGYTEAFF	TGCAGTGCTAGGCCGACAGGGTACACTGAAGCTTTCTTT
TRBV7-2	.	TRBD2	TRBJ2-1	CAGSWAPGLAGRNEQFF	TGCGCCGGCAGCTGGGCACCGGGACTAGCGGGGAGAAATGAGCAGTTCTTC
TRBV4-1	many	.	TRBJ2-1	CASSHTTITRAYNEQFF	TGCGCCAGCAGCCATACAACAATAACCCGGGCATACAATGAGCAGTTCTTC
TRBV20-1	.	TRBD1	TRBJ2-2	CSATAGTGGTGELFF	TGCAGTGCGACCGCCGGGACAGGCGGGACCGGGGAGCTGTTTTTT
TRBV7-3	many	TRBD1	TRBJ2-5	CASSFRDREWSQYF	TGTGCCAGCAGTTTCCGGGACAGGGAATGGAGCCAGTACTTC
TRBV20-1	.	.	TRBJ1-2	CGARDQPGFSGYTF	TGCGGTGCTAGAGATCAACCGGGGTTCAGTGGCTACACCTTC
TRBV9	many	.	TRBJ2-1	CASSERSGSEQFF	TGTGCCAGCAGCGAGAGGAGCGGGTCTGAGCAGTTCTTC
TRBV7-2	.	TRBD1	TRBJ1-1	CASSWGGQSEAFF	TGTGCCAGCAGCTGGGGGGGACAGTCCGAAGCTTTCTTT
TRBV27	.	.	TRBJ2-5	CASSFSSRGQAYNEQYF	TGTGCCAGCAGTTTTAGTTCTCGGGGTCAAGCCTACAATGAGCAGTACTTC
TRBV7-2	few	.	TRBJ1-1	CASSLGNRGSEAFF	TGTGCCAGCAGCTTAGGGAATCGCGGATCTGAAGCTTTCTTT
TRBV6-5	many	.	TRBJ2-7	CASSYGTSSYEQYF	TGTGCCAGCAGTTACGGGACGTCCTCCTACGAGCAGTACTTC
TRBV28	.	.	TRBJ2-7	CASSPDTGWVYEQYF	TGTGCCAGCAGCCCCGACACGGGGTGGGTCTACGAGCAGTACTTC
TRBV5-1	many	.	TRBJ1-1	CASSLARGAHSNTEAFF	TGCGCCAGCAGCTTGGCACGGGGGGCCCACTCAAACACTGAAGCTTTCTTT
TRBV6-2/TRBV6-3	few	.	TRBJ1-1	CASSPTIMGGKEDFF	TGTGCCAGCAGCCCCACTATCATGGGGGGCAAAGAGGATTTCTTT
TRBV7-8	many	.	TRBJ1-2	CASSLGPDQGVGGYTF	TGTGCCAGCAGCTTAGGGCCGGACCAGGGCGTGGGAGGCTACACCTTC
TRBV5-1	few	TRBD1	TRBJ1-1	CASSLAAGGYMNTEAFF	TGCGCCAGCAGCTTGGCCGCAGGGGGATACATGAACACTGAAGCTTTCTTT
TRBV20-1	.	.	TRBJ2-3	CSARDADTQYF	TGCAGTGCTAGGGACGCCGATACGCAGTATTTT
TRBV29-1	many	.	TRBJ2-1	CSATGLRDAEQFF	TGCAGCGCAACCGGACTTCGGGACGCCGAGCAGTTCTTC
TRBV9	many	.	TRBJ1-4	CASSVGGRSEKLFF	TGTGCCAGCAGCGTAGGAGGGCGGAGTGAAAAACTGTTTTTT
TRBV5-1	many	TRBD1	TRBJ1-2	CASSFQGAEGYTF	TGCGCCAGCAGCTTCCAGGGGGCGGAAGGCTACACCTTC
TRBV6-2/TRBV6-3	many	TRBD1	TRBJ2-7	CASSPPGQKSYEQYF	TGTGCCAGCAGTCCGCCGGGACAGAAGTCCTACGAGCAGTACTTC
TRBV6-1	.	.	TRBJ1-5	CASSEAFLGEDINQPQHF	TGTGCCAGCAGTGAAGCGTTTTTAGGGGAAGATATCAATCAGCCCCAGCATTTT
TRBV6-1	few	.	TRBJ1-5	CASRTVSNQPQHF	TGTGCCAGCAGGACTGTGAGCAATCAGCCCCAGCATTTT
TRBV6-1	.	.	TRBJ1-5	CASSEAPGILSNQPQHF	TGTGCCAGCAGTGAAGCGCCGGGGATCTTAAGCAATCAGCCCCAGCATTTT
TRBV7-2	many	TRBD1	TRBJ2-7	CASSLGQGERNEQYF	TGTGCCAGCAGCTTAGGACAGGGGGAGAGGAACGAGCAGTACTTC
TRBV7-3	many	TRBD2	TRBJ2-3	CASSFIAGDTQYF	TGTGCCAGCAGCTTTATAGCGGGGGATACGCAGTATTTT
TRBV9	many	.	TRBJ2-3	CASSVEGFGTDTQYF	TGTGCCAGCAGCGTAGAGGGCTTTGGCACAGATACGCAGTATTTT
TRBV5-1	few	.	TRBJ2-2	CASSPGGAGELFF	TGCGCCAGCAGCCCCGGTGGTGCCGGGGAGCTGTTTTTT
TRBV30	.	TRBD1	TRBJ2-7	CAWNRQGGYEQYF	TGTGCCTGGAACCGACAGGGGGGCTACGAGCAGTACTTC
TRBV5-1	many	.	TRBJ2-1	CASSLLGTETNEQFF	TGCGCCAGCAGCTTACTCGGGACCGAGACGAATGAGCAGTTCTTC
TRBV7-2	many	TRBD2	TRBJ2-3	CASSFDLAGGRRDTQYF	TGTGCCAGCAGCTTTGATTTAGCGGGGGGGCGTAGGGATACGCAGTATTTT
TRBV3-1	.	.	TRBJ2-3	CASSPIGSGNTQYF	TGTGCCAGCAGCCCTATCGGTTCCGGAAATACGCAGTATTTT